These T cell receptor beta chains were read from a single sample in a study of blood T cells in healthy people across ages. Each CDR3 protein is one row after TCRdb ran MiXCR on the 5' RACE reads. The sample lists about 1.8 million distinct CDR3 sequences; around half were seen once. The sequencing input was blood. The origin of the receptors is a woman in her thirties or forties in good health. Both conserved end residues are part of each CDR3. Each record gives: CDR3 length, J gene, V gene, CDR3 protein.

13,TRBJ2-1,TRBV5-1,CASSLRREYEQFF
15,TRBJ1-1,TRBV25-1,CASSQQGRMNTEAFF
12,TRBJ1-2,TRBV7-2,CASSPQAYGYTF
15,TRBJ2-1,TRBV3-1,CASSEEIASYNEQFF
15,TRBJ2-1,TRBV4-3,CASSRLTGSYNEQFF
13,TRBJ2-5,TRBV21-1,CASSKAERETQYF
15,TRBJ2-7,TRBV6-2/TRBV6-3,CASSYSGAGGYEQYF
14,TRBJ2-7,TRBV15,CATSAPTVTYEQYF
14,TRBJ2-4,TRBV20-1,CSAILGDRENIQYF
15,TRBJ1-2,TRBV10-2,CASSEVRGGRIGYTF
15,TRBJ2-7,TRBV7-9,CASSFPTGGNYEQYF
14,TRBJ1-2,TRBV6-6,CASSYAQPGGGYTF
13,TRBJ1-2,TRBV6-5,CASRIGRTYGYTF
13,TRBJ2-7,TRBV20-1,CSARGVGSHEQYF
18,TRBJ2-5,TRBV28,CASSFPTSGGPLQETQYF
16,TRBJ2-7,TRBV28,CASSFAGTGGSYEQYF
14,TRBJ2-3,TRBV29-1,CSVEDRAGLDTQYF